This TCR beta chain comes out of a study of regulatory T cells in long-lasting Graves disease. Broader study findings: Patients with persistent disease shared over 2,500 public clonotypes, outpacing the approximately 970 shared by new patients.

Notes on this clonotype: Its target is not known.

Arm-PCR with iRepertoire HTBI primers amplified the CDR3 regions for these TCR beta libraries. In TCRdb, the multiplex PCR reads were re-called with MiXCR into one record per CDR3 protein. The sample includes roughly 380,000 distinct CDR3 sequences, about a sixth of them seen just once. Regarding time point: newly diagnosed GD, antithyroid drugs for less than 3 months. Generation of the TCR library employed RNA extracted from PBMCs. The material was peripheral blood mononuclear cells (PBMCs), obtained at new diagnosis, from a patient treated with antithyroid drugs. The receptor's source is a female donor with Graves disease.

CDR3 sequence (DNA): TGTGCCAGTCTACTAGCGGGGGGTGCAGATACGCAGTATTTT. Amino acid sequence: CASLLAGGADTQYF. The genes are TRBV2 and TRBJ2-3; 12 nucleotides agree with TRBD2. The V gene's germline CDR1 is SNHLY and CDR2 FYNNEI. The V segment lost 9 bases and the J segment 4 bases; nucleotides outside the gene matches: 5. This CDR3 is built from 14 residues.